This T cell receptor (beta chain) was captured by sequencing in a study of metastatic and nonmetastatic thyroid tumors. Before thyroid surgery, none of the patients had received any treatment. This clone came up many times. TCRdb called clones again from the PCR reads with MiXCR. Among 25,000 to 30,000 clones, around 3.5% were seen once, and the ten largest hold about 3.2%. Germline V gene data show CDR1 as SEHNR and CDR2 as FQNEAQ (reference sequence). CDR3 length equals 15 residues. Trimming cost V 2 bases and J 5 bases; bases outside gene matches: 6. The sequence derives from a male donor with papillary thyroid cancer or a benign thyroid nodule (not recorded which). Some clones in this sample may be carry-over from other donors' samples. Sequencing input: blood. This chain uses TRBV7-9 with TRBJ2-7, with 10 bases aligning to TRBD1. The CDR3 nucleotides are TGTGCCAGCAGCTTACTCGGGACAGGGGACGACGAGCAGTACTTC. Its translation: CASSLLGTGDDEQYF.